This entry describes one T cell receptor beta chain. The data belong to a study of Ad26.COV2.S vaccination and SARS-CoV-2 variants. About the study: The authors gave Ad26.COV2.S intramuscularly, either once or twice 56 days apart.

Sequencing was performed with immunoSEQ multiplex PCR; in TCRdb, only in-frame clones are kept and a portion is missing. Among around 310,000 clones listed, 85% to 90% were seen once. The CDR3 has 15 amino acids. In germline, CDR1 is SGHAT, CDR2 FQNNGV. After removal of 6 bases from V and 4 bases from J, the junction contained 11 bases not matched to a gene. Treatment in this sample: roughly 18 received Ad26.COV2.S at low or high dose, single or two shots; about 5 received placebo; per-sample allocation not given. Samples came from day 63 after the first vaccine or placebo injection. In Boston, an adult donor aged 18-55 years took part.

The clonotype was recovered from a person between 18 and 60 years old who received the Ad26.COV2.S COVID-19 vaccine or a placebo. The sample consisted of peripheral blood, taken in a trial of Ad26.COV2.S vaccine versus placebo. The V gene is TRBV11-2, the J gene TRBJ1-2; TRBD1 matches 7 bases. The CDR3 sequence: CASSPFSGTAYGYTF. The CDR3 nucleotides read TGTGCCAGCAGTCCCTTCAGCGGGACAGCCTATGGCTACACCTTC.